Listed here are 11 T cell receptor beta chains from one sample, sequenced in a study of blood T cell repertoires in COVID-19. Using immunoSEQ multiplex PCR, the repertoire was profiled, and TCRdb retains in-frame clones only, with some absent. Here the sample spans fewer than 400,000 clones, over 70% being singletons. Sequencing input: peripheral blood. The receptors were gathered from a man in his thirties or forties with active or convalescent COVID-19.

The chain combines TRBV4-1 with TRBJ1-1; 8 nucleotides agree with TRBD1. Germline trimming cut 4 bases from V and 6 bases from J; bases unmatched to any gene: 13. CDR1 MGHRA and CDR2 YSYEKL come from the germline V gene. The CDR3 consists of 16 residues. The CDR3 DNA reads TGCGCCAGCAGCCCAACCAGCGGACAGGGTGGGGCTGAAGCTTTCTTT. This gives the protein CASSPTSGQGGAEAFF.

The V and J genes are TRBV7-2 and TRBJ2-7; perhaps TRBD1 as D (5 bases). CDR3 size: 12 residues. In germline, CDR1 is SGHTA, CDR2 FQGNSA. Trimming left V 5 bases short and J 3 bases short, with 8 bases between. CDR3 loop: CASSQGVYEQYF. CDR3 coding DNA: TGTGCCAGCAGCCAAGGGGTCTACGAGCAGTACTTC.

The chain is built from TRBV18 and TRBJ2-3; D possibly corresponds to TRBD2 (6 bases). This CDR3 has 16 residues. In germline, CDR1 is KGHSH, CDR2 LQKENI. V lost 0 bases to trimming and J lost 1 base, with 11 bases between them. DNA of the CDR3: TGTGCCAGCTCACCACCGGGACTTTACGGCACAGATACGCAGTATTTT. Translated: CASSPPGLYGTDTQYF.

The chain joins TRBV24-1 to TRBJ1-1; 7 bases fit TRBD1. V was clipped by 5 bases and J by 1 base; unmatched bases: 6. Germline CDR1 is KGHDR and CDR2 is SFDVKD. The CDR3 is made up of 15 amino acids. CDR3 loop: CATSATDRANTEAFF. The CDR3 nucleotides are TGTGCCACCAGTGCCACAGACAGGGCGAACACTGAAGCTTTCTTT.

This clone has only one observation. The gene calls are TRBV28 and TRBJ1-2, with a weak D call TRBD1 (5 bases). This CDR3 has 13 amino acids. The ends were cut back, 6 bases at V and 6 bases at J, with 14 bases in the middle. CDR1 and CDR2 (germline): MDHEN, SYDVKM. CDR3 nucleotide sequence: TGTGCCAGCAGGGATGCAACAGGAAATGGCTACACCTTC. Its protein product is CASRDATGNGYTF.

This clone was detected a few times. The CDR3: CASSLRTNEKLFF. As DNA, the CDR3 is TGTGCCAGCAGTTTGCGGACAAATGAAAAACTGTTTTTT. The V gene is TRBV12-3 or TRBV12-4, the J gene TRBJ1-4; possibly TRBD1 for D (5 bases). The CDR3 loop spans 13 amino acids. V was pared by 3 bases and J by 5 bases, with 7 bases between.

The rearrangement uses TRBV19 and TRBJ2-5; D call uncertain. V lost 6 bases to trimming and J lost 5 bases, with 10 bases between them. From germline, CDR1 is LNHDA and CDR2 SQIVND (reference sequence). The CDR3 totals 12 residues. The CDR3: CASRQAGETQYF. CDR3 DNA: TGTGCCAGTAGGCAGGCTGGGGAGACCCAGTACTTC.

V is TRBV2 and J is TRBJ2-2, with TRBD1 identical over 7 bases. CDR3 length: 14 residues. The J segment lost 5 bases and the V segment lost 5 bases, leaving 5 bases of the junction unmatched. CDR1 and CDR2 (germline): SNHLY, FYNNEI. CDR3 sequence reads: CASSLGQSTGELFF. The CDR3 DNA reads TGTGCCAGCAGTCTGGGACAGAGTACCGGGGAGCTGTTTTTT.

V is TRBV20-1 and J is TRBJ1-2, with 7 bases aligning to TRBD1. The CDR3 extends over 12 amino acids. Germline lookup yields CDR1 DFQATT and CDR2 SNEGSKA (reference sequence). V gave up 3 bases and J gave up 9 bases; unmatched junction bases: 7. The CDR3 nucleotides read TGCAGTGCTAGTGACAGGGTCAGGAGCTACACCTTC. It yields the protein CSASDRVRSYTF.

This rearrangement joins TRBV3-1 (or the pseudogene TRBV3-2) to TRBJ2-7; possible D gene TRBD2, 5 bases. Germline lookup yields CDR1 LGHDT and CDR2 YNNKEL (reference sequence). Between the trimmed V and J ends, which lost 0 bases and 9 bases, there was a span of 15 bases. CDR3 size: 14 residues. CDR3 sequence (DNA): TGTGCCAGCAGCCAAGATTATCTACCGGGGAGGCAGTACTTC. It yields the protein CASSQDYLPGRQYF.

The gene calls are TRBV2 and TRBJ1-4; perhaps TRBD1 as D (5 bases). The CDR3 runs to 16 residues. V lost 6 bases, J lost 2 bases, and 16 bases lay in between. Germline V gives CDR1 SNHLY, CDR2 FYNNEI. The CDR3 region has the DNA TGTGCCAGCAGCGGTACGCGCAGGGTCACTAATGAAAAACTGTTTTTT. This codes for CASSGTRRVTNEKLFF.